The clone carrying this T cell receptor beta chain showed up just a few times. Its antigen is unknown. CDR1 and CDR2 from the germline V gene are SGHDT and YYEEEE. The CDR3 runs 15 residues. V lost 4 bases and J 9 bases, leaving 21 bases between the germline ends. The PCR employed 60 Vbeta primers together with 13 Jbeta primers. Measured with immunoSEQ multiplex PCR; TCRdb has only the in-frame clones, and not every one. The data hold about 210,000 clones, with roughly 81% observed a single time. The sample originates from a study of cytomegalovirus exposure and HLA in healthy donors. Study in general: Earlier results showed 117 million unique TCR beta sequences derived from roughly 180 million T cells. Regarding the study as a whole: It was reported that TCR beta sequences correctly inferred the HLA-A and HLA-B alleles for most subjects.

Sequenced material: PBMCs. This chain uses TRBV5-6 with TRBJ2-3; D ambiguous. The receptor comes from a girl aged 2 to 9 in good health and CMV-seronegative. The CDR3 DNA reads TGTGCCAGCAGCCTCCGGAGCACCCCCACCTACACGCAGTATTTT. Protein sequence: CASSLRSTPTYTQYF.